The entry below describes one TCR beta chain. What it binds is unknown. This may come from a read error, since a much larger clone is one base off. The V segment lost 7 bases and the J segment 6 bases; nucleotides outside the gene matches: 3. The CDR3 consists of 12 residues. Germline values: CDR1 SEHNR, CDR2 FQNEAQ (reference sequence). This entry is derived from a study of molecular identifiers for immune sequencing clone quantification. In the study overall: Four portions were sequenced after RNA from around 20,000 or 100,000 naive CD8 cells was split five ways in replicates. Study-level results: Clones with over 20 RNA copies captured over 99% of effector molecules but under 1% of naive ones.

Based on a CD8+CD4-CCR7+CD45RA+ profile, naive CD8 T cells were sorted. TCR libraries were built in bulk with a published protocol and specific TCR primers. A single record per CDR3 protein comes from TCRdb applying MiXCR to the PCR reads. The sample contains around 480,000 distinct CDR3 sequences, 25% of which appear only once. J is TRBJ1-5 and V is TRBV7-9; 7 nucleotides agree with TRBD1. This receptor was taken from a human donor in good health. Some libraries in this study had Jurkat cell RNA spiked in. Material: naive CD8+ T cells from blood, with Jurkat cell RNA spiked in. Subset here: FACS-sorted CD8+CD4-CCR7+CD45RA+ naive T cells. CDR3 sequence reads: CASNRGSQPQHF. In DNA form, the CDR3 reads TGTGCCAGCAACAGGGGAAGTCAGCCCCAGCATTTT.